This TCR beta chain was identified in a study of T cells in Graves' hyperthyroidism and ophthalmopathy. This CDR3 is built from 14 residues. Germline assignment: CDR1 SGHRS and CDR2 YFSETQ. Trimming pared 0 bases from V and 4 bases from J, leaving 10 bases between. The TCR beta CDR3 regions underwent amplification using RNA transcripts as the source. TCR CDR3 underwent first-round RT-PCR with the HTBI primer set. Each CDR3 protein gets one entry after TCRdb re-called the multiplex PCR reads with MiXCR. The sample has approximately 410,000 distinct CDR3 sequences, roughly 13% seen once. This clonotype was counted between two and nine times. Its specificity is unknown. Clinical symptoms, serum thyroxine and TRAb, thyroid ultrasound and orbital computed tomography together formed the diagnostic basis. Fresh peripheral blood, roughly 10 ml, was the source of the PBMCs. Findings and caveats of the study: The model made its ophthalmopathy prediction, and onset followed a median about 5.9 months later.

The genes are TRBV5-1 and TRBJ1-2, with D possibly matching TRBD1 (5 bases). The sample taken for sequencing was blood. The TCR comes from a woman aged 18-29 years with Graves' hyperthyroidism. CDR3 sequence: CASSLEGDRYGYTF. CDR3 DNA: TGCGCCAGCAGCTTGGAAGGGGATCGCTATGGCTACACCTTC.